What follows describes a single TCR beta chain. Its antigen is unknown. This is likely a read error, given that the CDR3 carries no conserved phenylalanine or tryptophan at its end. The DNA is left out, because the CDR3 cannot be placed on it with certainty; the CDR3 is given as TCRdb lists it. Assay version v3.0 of immunoSEQ was used, and it was run at survey level. Sequenced by immunoSEQ multiplex PCR; TCRdb stores in-frame clones only, minus some. Here the sample spans roughly 18,000 clones, 75% to 95% being singletons. The data originate from a study of long-term antiretroviral therapy in people with HIV. Study-wide results and limits: Compared with controls, HIV repertoires showed narrower CDR3 length ranges. Diversity remained lower than transplant donor controls, even though it increased after ART. Clones that had undergone expansion before ART dominated the repertoire at all time points. Collection of the blood, which took place between about 2003 and 2018, possibly occurred under older ART regimens.

This receptor was obtained from a man aged 50 to 59 with HIV. Sequencing was performed on unsorted PBMCs, taken 3 years after starting antiretroviral therapy.

The CDR3 loop is CAISESWGQELFFL. The chain carries TRBV10-3 and TRBJ1-2; whether TRBD1, the table's D call, matches the DNA was not checked. Germline values: CDR1 ENHRY, CDR2 SYGVKD. From its first to its last residue, the CDR3 has 14 amino acids.